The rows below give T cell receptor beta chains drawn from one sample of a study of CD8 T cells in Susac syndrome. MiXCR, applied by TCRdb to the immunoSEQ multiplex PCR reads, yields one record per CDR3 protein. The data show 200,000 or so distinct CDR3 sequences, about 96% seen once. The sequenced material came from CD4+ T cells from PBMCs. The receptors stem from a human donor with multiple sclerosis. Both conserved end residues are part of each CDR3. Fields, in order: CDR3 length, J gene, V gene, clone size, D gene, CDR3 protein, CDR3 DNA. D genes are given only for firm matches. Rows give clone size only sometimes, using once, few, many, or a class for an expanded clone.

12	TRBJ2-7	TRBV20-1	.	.	CSALDGPYEQYF	TGCAGTGCCCTTGACGGCCCCTACGAGCAGTACTTC
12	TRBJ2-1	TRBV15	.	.	CATSSELNEQFF	TGTGCCACCAGCAGTGAGCTCAATGAGCAGTTCTTC
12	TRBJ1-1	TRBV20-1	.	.	CSARDEAGGAFF	TGCAGTGCTAGAGATGAGGCAGGAGGAGCTTTCTTT
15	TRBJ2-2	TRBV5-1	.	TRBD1	CASRRTGSNTGELFF	TGCGCCAGCAGAAGGACAGGCTCGAACACCGGGGAGCTGTTTTTT
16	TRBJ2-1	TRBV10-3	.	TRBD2	CAIKPYTSGRASEQFF	TGTGCCATCAAGCCCTATACTAGCGGGAGGGCCAGTGAGCAGTTCTTC
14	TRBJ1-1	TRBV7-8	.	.	CASNPSGANTEAFF	TGTGCCAGCAACCCCTCGGGGGCGAACACTGAAGCTTTCTTT
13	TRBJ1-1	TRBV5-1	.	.	CASSPDGHTEAFF	TGCGCCAGCAGCCCGGACGGTCACACTGAAGCTTTCTTT
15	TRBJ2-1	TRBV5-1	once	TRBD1	CASSKGAIGLNEQFF	TGCGCCAGCAGCAAGGGGGCAATTGGTCTCAATGAGCAGTTCTTC
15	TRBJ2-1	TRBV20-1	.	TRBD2	CSARDPASGYNEQFF	TGCAGTGCTAGAGATCCGGCTAGCGGTTACAATGAGCAGTTCTTC
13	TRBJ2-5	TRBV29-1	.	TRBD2	CSGHTSGQETQYF	TGCAGCGGGCATACTAGCGGACAAGAGACCCAGTACTTC
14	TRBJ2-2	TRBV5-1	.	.	CATERGDNTGELFF	TGCGCCACCGAAAGGGGTGATAACACCGGGGAGCTGTTTTTT